A selection of T cell receptor beta chains follows, all from one sample in a study of CD8 T cells in ankylosing spondylitis. Using its own MiXCR run on the 5' RACE reads, TCRdb lists one record per CDR3 protein. The table shows over 200,000 distinct CDR3 sequences, with about 10% occurring only once. The sample was blood, either unsorted or a sorted T cell fraction (not recorded which). These receptor sequences come from a male donor with ankylosing spondylitis or in good health (not recorded which). Each CDR3 is given with its conserved first and last residue. A D gene is named only where the DNA matches it firmly. Clone size is stated in some rows and not others, as once, few, many or a class when expanded.

j_call d_call v_call clone_size cdr3_nt cdr3_aa
TRBJ1-2 TRBD1 TRBV2 many TGTGCCAGCAGACCGGGACAGCCTAACTATGGCTACACCTTC CASRPGQPNYGYTF
TRBJ1-5 NA TRBV20-1 many TGCAGTGCTAGTGATCTAGGTCAGCCCCAGCATTTT CSASDLGQPQHF
TRBJ1-5 NA TRBV3-1 many TGTGCCAGCAGCCAAGAGGGGCAGGTCCCTCAGCCCCAGCATTTT CASSQEGQVPQPQHF
TRBJ2-3 TRBD2 TRBV11-2 NA TGTGCCAGCAGCTATGGAAAGGGTAGCGGGGGGAGCTCAGATACGCAGTATTTT CASSYGKGSGGSSDTQYF
TRBJ2-7 NA TRBV6-5 NA TGTGCCAGCAGTTCACAACACCCAGTAAACGAGCAGTACTTC CASSSQHPVNEQYF
TRBJ2-7 TRBD2 TRBV20-1 many TGCAGTGCTAGATCGGGACTAGCGGTCTCCTACGAGCAGTACTTC CSARSGLAVSYEQYF
TRBJ1-4 TRBD1 TRBV7-2 many TGTGCCAGCAGCCCGCGACAGGGAGGAGAAAAACTGTTTTTT CASSPRQGGEKLFF
TRBJ2-3 NA TRBV5-1 many TGCGCCAGCAGCTCTATGTCCGGTCCAGATACGCAGTATTTT CASSSMSGPDTQYF
TRBJ1-5 NA TRBV30 many TGTGCCTGGAGTGTACTTTCTGGGATGCCCCAGCATTTT CAWSVLSGMPQHF
TRBJ1-6 NA TRBV27 many TGTGCCAGCAGTTCTTTCTCTGGCTCCTATAATTCACCCCTCCACTTT CASSSFSGSYNSPLHF
TRBJ2-7 NA TRBV7-2 many TGTGCCAGCGGGGATCCGAGCTCCTACGAGCAGTACTTC CASGDPSSYEQYF
TRBJ1-1 NA TRBV27 many TGTGCCAGCAGTTTACAGAGCACTGAAGCTTTCTTT CASSLQSTEAFF
TRBJ2-4 TRBD1 TRBV3-1 NA TGTGCCAGCACCCAACAAACAGGGGTCAACATTCAGTACTTC CASTQQTGVNIQYF
TRBJ2-2 NA TRBV7-3 many TGTGCCAGCAGCTCCCACCGGGGACTGGCTGGGGAGCTGTTTTTT CASSSHRGLAGELFF
TRBJ1-2 NA TRBV29-1 NA TGCAGCGTTGACCTAACAGGGCCCTATGGCTACACCTTC CSVDLTGPYGYTF
TRBJ2-7 TRBD2 TRBV20-1 NA TGCAGTGCGAGGAGGCTAGCGGGGTTACCCTACGAGCAGTACTTC CSARRLAGLPYEQYF
TRBJ2-7 TRBD1 TRBV12-3/TRBV12-4 many TGTGCCAGCAGAGGGGACAGCAGGCACGAGCAGTACTTC CASRGDSRHEQYF
TRBJ2-7 TRBD2 TRBV20-1 many TGCAGTGCTCCCACTAGCGCCTCCTACGAGCAGTACTTC CSAPTSASYEQYF
TRBJ2-4 NA TRBV7-9 NA TGTGCCAGCAGCTTAGCTTTGGGATCGGTAAACATTCAGTACTTC CASSLALGSVNIQYF
TRBJ2-5 NA TRBV20-1 NA TGCAGTGCTAGGTTTGCATCCCCTCAAGAGACCCAGTACTTC CSARFASPQETQYF
TRBJ2-1 TRBD1 TRBV12-3/TRBV12-4 many TGTGCCAGCAGTCCCCCTGGACAGGGGCACAATGAGCAGTTCTTC CASSPPGQGHNEQFF
TRBJ1-1 NA TRBV18 many TGTGCCAGCTCCCTAGACGGCCAAACGCTACATGAAGCTTTCTTT CASSLDGQTLHEAFF
TRBJ2-3 NA TRBV9 NA TGTGCCAGCAGCGTAAGAGGGGCAGGGAATTTAGATACGCAGTATTTT CASSVRGAGNLDTQYF